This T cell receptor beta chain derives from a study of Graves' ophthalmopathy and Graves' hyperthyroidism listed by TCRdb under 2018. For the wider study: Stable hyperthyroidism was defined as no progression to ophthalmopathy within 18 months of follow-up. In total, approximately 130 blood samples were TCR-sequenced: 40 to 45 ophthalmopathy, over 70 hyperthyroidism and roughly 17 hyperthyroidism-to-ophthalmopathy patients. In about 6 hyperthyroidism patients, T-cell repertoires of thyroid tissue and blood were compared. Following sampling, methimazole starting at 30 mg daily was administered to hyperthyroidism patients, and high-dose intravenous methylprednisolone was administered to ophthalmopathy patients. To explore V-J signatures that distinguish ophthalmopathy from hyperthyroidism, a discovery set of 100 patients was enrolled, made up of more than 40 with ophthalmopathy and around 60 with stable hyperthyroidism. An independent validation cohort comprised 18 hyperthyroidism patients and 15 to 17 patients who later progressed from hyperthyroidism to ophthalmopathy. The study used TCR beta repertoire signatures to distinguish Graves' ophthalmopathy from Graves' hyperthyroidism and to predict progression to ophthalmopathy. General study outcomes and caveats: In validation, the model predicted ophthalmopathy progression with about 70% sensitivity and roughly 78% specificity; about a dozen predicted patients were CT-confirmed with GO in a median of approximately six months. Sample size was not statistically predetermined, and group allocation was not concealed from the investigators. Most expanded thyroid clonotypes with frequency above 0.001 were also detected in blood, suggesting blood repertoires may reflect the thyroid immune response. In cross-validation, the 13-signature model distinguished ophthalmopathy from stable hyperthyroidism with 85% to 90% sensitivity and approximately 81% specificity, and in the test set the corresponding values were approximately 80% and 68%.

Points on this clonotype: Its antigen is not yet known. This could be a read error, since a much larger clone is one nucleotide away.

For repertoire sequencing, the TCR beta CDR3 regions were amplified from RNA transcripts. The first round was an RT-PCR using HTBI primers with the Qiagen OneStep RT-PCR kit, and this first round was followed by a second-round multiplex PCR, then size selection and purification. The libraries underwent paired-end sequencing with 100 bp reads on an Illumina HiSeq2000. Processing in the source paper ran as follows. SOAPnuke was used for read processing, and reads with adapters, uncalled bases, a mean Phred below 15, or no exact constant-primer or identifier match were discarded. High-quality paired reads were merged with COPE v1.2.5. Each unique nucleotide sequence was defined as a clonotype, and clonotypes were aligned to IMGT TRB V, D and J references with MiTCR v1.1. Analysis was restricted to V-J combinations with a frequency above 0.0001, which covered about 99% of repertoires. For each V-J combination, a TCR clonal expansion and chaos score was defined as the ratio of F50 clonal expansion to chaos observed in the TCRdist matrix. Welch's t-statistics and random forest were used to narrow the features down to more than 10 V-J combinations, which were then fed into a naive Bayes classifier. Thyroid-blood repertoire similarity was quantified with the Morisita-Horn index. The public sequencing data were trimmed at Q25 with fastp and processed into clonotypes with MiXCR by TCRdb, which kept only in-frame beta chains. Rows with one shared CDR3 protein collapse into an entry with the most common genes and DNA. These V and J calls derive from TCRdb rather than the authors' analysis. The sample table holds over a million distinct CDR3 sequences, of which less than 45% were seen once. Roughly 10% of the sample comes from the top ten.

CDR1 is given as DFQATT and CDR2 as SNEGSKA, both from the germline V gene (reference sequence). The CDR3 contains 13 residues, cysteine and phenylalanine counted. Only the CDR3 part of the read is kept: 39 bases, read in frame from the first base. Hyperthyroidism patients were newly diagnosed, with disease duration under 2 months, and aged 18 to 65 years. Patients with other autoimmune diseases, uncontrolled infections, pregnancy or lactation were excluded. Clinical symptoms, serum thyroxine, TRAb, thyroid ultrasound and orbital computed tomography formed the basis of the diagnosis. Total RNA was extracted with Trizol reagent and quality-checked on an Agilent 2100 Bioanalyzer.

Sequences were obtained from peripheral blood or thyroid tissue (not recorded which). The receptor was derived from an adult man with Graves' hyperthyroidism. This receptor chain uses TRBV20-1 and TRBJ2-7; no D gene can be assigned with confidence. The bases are TGCAGTGCTAGAGATATGGGCTCCTACGAGCGGTACTTC. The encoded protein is CSARDMGSYERYF.